A selection of T cell receptor beta chains follows, all from one sample in a study of naive and memory T cell subsets. One entry per CDR3 protein, called by TCRdb with MiXCR from the UMI-ligation and nested PCR reads. The sample holds some 25,000 distinct CDR3 sequences, around 5.3% seen once. The sample was blood. The source is an adult in good health. CDR3s include the opening cysteine and the closing phenylalanine or tryptophan. D genes are given only for firm matches. Size tells how often a clone was seen (once, few, many) or the class of an expanded clone, and some rows leave it out.

- TRBJ2-7 TRBD2 TRBV20-1 CSASERLAGADEQYF TGCAGTGCCTCCGAGCGACTAGCGGGAGCAGATGAGCAGTACTTC
many TRBJ2-4 TRBD1 TRBV29-1 CSVLGQGKNIQYF TGCAGCGTTCTAGGACAGGGAAAAAACATTCAGTACTTC
few TRBJ2-5 TRBD1 TRBV7-2 CASSSGQAETQYF TGTGCCAGCAGCTCCGGACAGGCAGAGACCCAGTACTTC
many TRBJ2-1 - TRBV12-3/TRBV12-4 CASSRDQGEQFF TGTGCCAGCAGCCGGGACCAAGGGGAGCAGTTCTTC
many TRBJ1-2 TRBD1 TRBV29-1 CSANTGGIYGYTF TGCAGCGCCAACACAGGGGGCATCTATGGCTACACCTTC
many TRBJ2-6 - TRBV7-3 CASSPTSSGANVLTF TGTGCCAGCAGCCCCACCTCGTCTGGGGCCAACGTCCTGACTTTC
many TRBJ1-2 - TRBV10-3 CAISEKGNYGYTF TGTGCCATCAGTGAGAAGGGGAACTATGGCTACACCTTC
many TRBJ1-5 TRBD1 TRBV28 CASSLAGGQPQHF TGTGCCAGCAGTTTAGCAGGGGGGCAGCCCCAGCATTTT
many TRBJ2-3 TRBD1 TRBV29-1 CSVVLGQGFDTQYF TGCAGCGTTGTTCTGGGACAGGGTTTCGATACGCAGTATTTT
many TRBJ2-7 - TRBV7-2 CASSPSPTYEQYF TGTGCCAGCAGCCCCAGCCCTACCTACGAGCAGTACTTC
many TRBJ1-5 - TRBV6-6 CASSYGGNNQPQHF TGTGCCAGCAGTTACGGGGGAAACAATCAGCCCCAGCATTTT
many TRBJ1-1 - TRBV28 CASSLGFEAFF TGTGCCAGCAGCCTCGGGTTTGAAGCTTTCTTT
medium-sized TRBJ2-7 TRBD2 TRBV6-5 CASSYPGTSGRVYEQYF TGTGCCAGCAGTTACCCCGGGACTAGCGGGAGGGTCTACGAGCAGTACTTC
many TRBJ2-7 TRBD1 TRBV29-1 CSVGLLDPGQGNPYEQYF TGCAGCGTTGGACTGCTCGACCCGGGACAGGGTAATCCCTACGAGCAGTACTTC
many TRBJ2-1 - TRBV9 CASSVGGGFDENEQFF TGTGCCAGCAGCGTAGGGGGTGGCTTCGACGAGAATGAGCAGTTCTTC
many TRBJ1-1 - TRBV20-1 CSARGAGGDTEAFF TGCAGTGCTAGAGGAGCGGGGGGTGACACTGAAGCTTTCTTT
many TRBJ2-1 TRBD2 TRBV27 CASSLRFGGGPYNEQFF TGTGCCAGCAGTTTACGGTTTGGGGGAGGGCCGTACAATGAGCAGTTCTTC
many TRBJ1-1 - TRBV5-6 CASSSDFRIRGTEAFF TGTGCCAGCAGCTCAGACTTCAGGATCCGGGGCACTGAAGCTTTCTTT
- TRBJ2-5 TRBD2 TRBV7-7 CASSPGLAGRQETQYF TGTGCTAGCAGCCCCGGACTAGCGGGTAGGCAAGAGACCCAGTACTTC
few TRBJ1-2 - TRBV6-5 CASSYPGQPLYGYTF TGTGCCAGCAGTTACCCAGGACAGCCGTTATATGGCTACACCTTC
many TRBJ2-3 TRBD1 TRBV6-6 CASSDRDRAVTDTQYF TGTGCCAGCAGTGATCGGGACAGGGCCGTCACAGATACGCAGTATTTT
many TRBJ1-1 - TRBV5-5 CASSLDSEAFF TGTGCCAGCAGCTTGGACAGTGAAGCTTTCTTT
many TRBJ2-1 - TRBV4-1 CASSHAGAHEQFF TGCGCCAGCAGCCACGCGGGGGCCCATGAGCAGTTCTTC
many TRBJ2-1 TRBD2 TRBV11-2 CASSSGTSGNAYNEQFF TGTGCCAGCAGCTCCGGGACTAGCGGGAATGCCTACAATGAGCAGTTCTTC
many TRBJ2-1 TRBD2 TRBV11-2 CASSLAQREGRNEQFF TGTGCCAGCAGCTTAGCCCAGCGGGAGGGCCGGAATGAGCAGTTCTTC
many TRBJ1-2 - TRBV7-2 CASSLGGQAGYTF TGTGCCAGCAGCTTAGGAGGGCAGGCTGGCTACACCTTC
- TRBJ2-3 TRBD2 TRBV7-8 CASFGLAGASTDTQYF TGTGCCAGCTTTGGACTAGCGGGTGCTAGCACAGATACGCAGTATTTT
few TRBJ2-1 - TRBV7-9 CASSLGSGGINEQFF TGTGCCAGCAGCTTAGGGTCCGGCGGGATCAATGAGCAGTTCTTC
many TRBJ2-7 TRBD1 TRBV7-9 CASSPTGYEQYF TGTGCCAGCAGCCCGACAGGGTACGAGCAGTACTTC
many TRBJ2-2 TRBD2 TRBV28 CASSRTSAAGELFF TGTGCCAGCAGCCGCACTAGCGCGGCCGGGGAGCTGTTTTTT
- TRBJ2-5 TRBD2 TRBV10-3 CAISREAETQYF TGTGCCATATCCCGGGAGGCGGAGACCCAGTACTTC
many TRBJ1-1 - TRBV7-6 CASSLFRGENEAFF TGTGCCAGCAGCTTATTTCGCGGGGAGAATGAAGCTTTCTTT
many TRBJ1-1 - TRBV12-3/TRBV12-4 CASSLRQVAEAFF TGTGCCAGCAGTTTAAGGCAGGTCGCTGAAGCTTTCTTT
- TRBJ2-7 TRBD1 TRBV4-3 CASSQEGTEAYEQYF TGCGCCAGCAGCCAAGAAGGGACAGAAGCCTACGAGCAGTACTTC
many TRBJ2-1 - TRBV11-2 CASSLTRAPNNEQFF TGTGCCAGCAGCTTAACCCGGGCTCCCAACAATGAGCAGTTCTTC
many TRBJ1-5 - TRBV19 CASSLSGGNQPQHF TGTGCCAGTAGTTTATCGGGGGGTAATCAGCCCCAGCATTTT
- TRBJ1-2 TRBD1 TRBV28 CASSFGQAAYGYTF TGTGCCAGCAGTTTCGGACAGGCGGCGTATGGCTACACCTTC
few TRBJ2-7 - TRBV10-3 CAISDQLNNYEQYF TGTGCCATCAGTGACCAACTAAACAACTACGAGCAGTACTTC
many TRBJ1-1 - TRBV25-1 CASSIFSNEAFF TGTGCCAGCAGTATATTCAGCAATGAAGCTTTCTTT
many TRBJ1-1 - TRBV30 CAWLSRTNTEAFF TGTGCCTGGTTGAGCAGGACGAACACTGAAGCTTTCTTT
few TRBJ2-5 - TRBV18 CASSPPYLETQYF TGTGCCAGCTCACCACCGTACTTGGAGACCCAGTACTTC
many TRBJ2-3 - TRBV12-3/TRBV12-4 CASSLAIRGGRAGDTQYF TGTGCCAGCAGTTTAGCGATCAGGGGCGGGAGAGCCGGGGATACGCAGTATTTT
few TRBJ1-1 - TRBV14 CASSQERTFMNTEAFF TGTGCCAGCAGCCAAGAACGGACATTTATGAACACTGAAGCTTTCTTT
- TRBJ2-3 - TRBV19 CASSILRPADTQYF TGTGCCAGTAGTATTCTTCGGCCGGCGGATACGCAGTATTTT
many TRBJ2-1 TRBD2 TRBV2 CASNRPATSGSQSSYNEQFF TGTGCCAGCAACCGTCCGGCGACTAGCGGGAGCCAGAGCTCCTACAATGAGCAGTTCTTC
many TRBJ2-3 - TRBV27 CASSRYREGSTDTQYF TGTGCCAGCAGTCGATACAGGGAGGGGAGCACAGATACGCAGTATTTT
many TRBJ2-3 - TRBV7-9 CASSLLSTGTDTQYF TGTGCCAGCAGCTTACTAAGCACAGGAACAGATACGCAGTATTTT
many TRBJ2-1 TRBD2 TRBV7-9 CASSLGRADEQFF TGTGCCAGCAGCTTGGGGAGGGCGGATGAGCAGTTCTTC
- TRBJ1-5 - TRBV29-1 CSVEINGSNQPQSF TGCAGCGTTGAAATTAATGGGAGTAATCAGCCCCAGAGTTTT
few TRBJ2-3 - TRBV28 CASTLGNTDTQYF TGTGCCAGCACCCTGGGAAACACAGATACGCAGTATTTT
few TRBJ1-1 TRBD1 TRBV6-2/TRBV6-3 CASSYASGTGNLNTEAFF TGTGCCAGCAGTTACGCATCCGGGACAGGGAATTTGAACACTGAAGCTTTCTTT
- TRBJ2-1 - TRBV24-1 CATSGGRGKNEQFF TGTGCCACCAGTGGAGGCCGGGGCAAGAATGAGCAGTTCTTC
many TRBJ1-4 - TRBV30 CAWSGFATNEKLFF TGTGCCTGGAGTGGATTCGCAACTAATGAAAAACTGTTTTTT
medium-sized TRBJ1-5 - TRBV6-2/TRBV6-3 CASNHPRGGWSNQPQHF TGTGCCAGCAACCACCCGAGGGGGGGTTGGAGCAATCAGCCCCAGCATTTT
many TRBJ1-1 - TRBV6-5 CASSHGDTNTEAFF TGTGCCAGCAGCCATGGGGACACGAACACTGAAGCTTTCTTT